A single sample is the source of the 4 T cell receptor beta chains below, sequenced in a study of Ad26.COV2.S vaccination and SARS-CoV-2 variants. Treatment noted: roughly 18 received Ad26.COV2.S at low or high dose, single or two shots; 5 received placebo; per-sample allocation not given. Each sample was drawn 63 days after the first injection (of vaccine or placebo). TCRdb keeps only in-frame clones here, not all; method: immunoSEQ multiplex PCR. The sample holds around 300,000 clones, about nine tenths seen once. The sample was peripheral blood, taken in a trial of Ad26.COV2.S vaccine versus placebo. All receptors come from a person aged 18-65 years who received the Ad26.COV2.S COVID-19 vaccine or a placebo.

This sequence joins TRBV27 and TRBJ1-2; D not certain. Germline-derived CDR1 and CDR2 are MNHEY and SMNVEV (reference sequence). V was cut by 2 bases and J by 2 bases, with 6 bases left in between. CDR3 length equals 13 residues. CDR3 in DNA: TGTGCCAGCAGTTTAGGCACCAACTATGGCTACACCTTC. This encodes CASSLGTNYGYTF.

The J gene is TRBJ1-1, the V gene TRBV9, with D perhaps TRBD1 (6 bases). This CDR3 region has 18 residues. V lost 0 bases to trimming and J lost 2 bases, with 20 bases between them. Germline assignment: CDR1 SGDLS and CDR2 YYNGEE. For the CDR3, the DNA is TGTGCCAGCAGCGTAGATTTTCAGGGGTTGGGCGATAACACTGAAGCTTTCTTT. Residues: CASSVDFQGLGDNTEAFF. Using reference TRBV9 and TRBJ1-1 for the parts outside the CDR3, the full variable domain is DSGVTQTPKHLITATGQRVTLRCSPRSGDLSVYWYQQSLDQGLQFLIQYYNGEERAKGNILERFSAQQFPDLHSELNLSSLELGDSALYFCASSVDFQGLGDNTEAFFGQGTRLTVV.

The gene calls are TRBV5-1 and TRBJ2-2; possible D gene TRBD2, 7 bases. The CDR3 is 16 amino acids. Trimming removed 4 bases at V and 3 bases at J, with 16 bases between. Germline CDR1 reads SGHRS; CDR2 reads YFSETQ. The CDR3: CASSLVGGADTGELFF. The CDR3, as DNA: TGCGCCAGCAGCCTGGTGGGGGGGGCGGACACCGGGGAGCTGTTTTTT.

This clone was counted a single time. Other DNA sequences within the sample encode an identical CDR3. The chain carries TRBV4-3 and TRBJ1-2; a weak D match, TRBD1 (5 bases). Looked up from germline, CDR1 is LGHNA and CDR2 is YSLEER. The V end lost 0 bases, the J end lost 11 bases, and 16 bases lay between the germline ends. The CDR3 runs to 14 residues. DNA of the CDR3: TGCGCCAGCAGCCAAGATAGGGGAGGCGGGGGTTACACCTTC. Its translation: CASSQDRGGGGYTF.